This T cell receptor beta chain was identified in a study of cytomegalovirus exposure and HLA in healthy donors. Regarding the study as a whole: In a later analysis, parvovirus B19, influenza, CMV and Epstein-Barr virus appeared linked to several top co-occurrence clusters. Among CMV-associated TCR beta chains, most appeared HLA-restricted in a later analysis. What was likely a sequencing artifact was a cluster of highly shared sequence variants.

With regard to this clone: Its antigen is not identified.

This CDR3 has 15 amino acids. The ends lost 3 bases at V and 0 bases at J; junction bases unmatched: 3. The germline gives CDR1 WNHNN, CDR2 SYGVQD (reference sequence). In the PCR, 60 Vbeta and 13 Jbeta primers were used. TCRdb's copy holds only in-frame clones and misses some; the assay was immunoSEQ multiplex PCR. The sample holds 60,000 to 70,000 clones, roughly two thirds seen once. This clonotype was sampled from a woman in her fifties or sixties in good health and CMV-seronegative. This chain uses TRBV10-1 with TRBJ2-5; TRBD2 aligns across 8 bases. The material sequenced was PBMCs. CDR3 sequence reads: CASSDRRGDQETQYF. DNA of the CDR3: TGCGCCAGCAGTGACCGGCGGGGGGACCAAGAGACCCAGTACTTC.